This T cell receptor (beta chain) was identified during a study of T cell repertoires in cytomegalovirus infection. Whole-study findings and limits: Using cumulative public TCR beta family frequency, the authors identified those who carried CMV together with the relevant HLA. There were HLA-C-restricted CMV-specific TCR beta clonotypes dominating the ex vivo response.

Trimming removed 1 base at V and 5 bases at J, with 12 bases between. Germline V CDR1 and CDR2: WSHSY, SAAADI. CDR3 size: 15 residues. With regard to this clonotype: Its antigen is unknown.

One entry per CDR3 protein, called by TCRdb with MiXCR from the reads. In the table there are 680,000 or so distinct CDR3 sequences, 35% to 45% of which are singletons. The sequence came from a human donor in good health (CMV status not recorded). Some clones in this sample may be carry-over from other donors' samples. The sample was PBMCs. J is TRBJ2-1 and V is TRBV10-2, with TRBD2 as a possible D gene (7 bases). The CDR3 sequence: CASSEWGGLNNEQFF. In DNA form, the CDR3 reads TGCGCCAGCAGTGAGTGGGGGGGGCTCAACAATGAGCAGTTCTTC.